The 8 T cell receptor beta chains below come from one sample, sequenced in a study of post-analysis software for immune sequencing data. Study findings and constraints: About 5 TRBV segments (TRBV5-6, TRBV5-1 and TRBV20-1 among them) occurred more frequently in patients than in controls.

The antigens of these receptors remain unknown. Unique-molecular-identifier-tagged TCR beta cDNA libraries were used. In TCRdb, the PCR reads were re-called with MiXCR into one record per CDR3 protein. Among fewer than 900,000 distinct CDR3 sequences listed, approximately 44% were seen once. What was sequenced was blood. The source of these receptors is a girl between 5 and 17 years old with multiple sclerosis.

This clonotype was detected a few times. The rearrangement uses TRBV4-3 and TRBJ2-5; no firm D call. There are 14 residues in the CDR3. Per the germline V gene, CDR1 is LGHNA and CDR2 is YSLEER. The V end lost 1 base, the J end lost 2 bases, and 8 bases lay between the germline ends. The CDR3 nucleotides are TGCGCCAGCAGCCAAGCGGGTTCGCAAGAGACCCAGTACTTC. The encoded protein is CASSQAGSQETQYF.

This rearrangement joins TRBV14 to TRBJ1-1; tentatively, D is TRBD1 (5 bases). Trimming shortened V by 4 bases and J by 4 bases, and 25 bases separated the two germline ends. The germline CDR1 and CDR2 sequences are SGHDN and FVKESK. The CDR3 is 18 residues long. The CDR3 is CASSLLFPLGRGGTEAFF. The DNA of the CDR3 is TGTGCCAGCAGCCTCTTATTTCCCCTCGGAAGGGGAGGCACTGAAGCTTTCTTT. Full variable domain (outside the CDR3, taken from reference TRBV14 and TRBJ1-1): EAGVTQFPSHSVIEKGQTVTLRCDPISGHDNLYWYRRVMGKEIKFLLHFVKESKQDESGMPNNRFLAERTGGTYSTLKVQPAELEDSGVYFCASSLLFPLGRGGTEAFFGQGTRLTVV.

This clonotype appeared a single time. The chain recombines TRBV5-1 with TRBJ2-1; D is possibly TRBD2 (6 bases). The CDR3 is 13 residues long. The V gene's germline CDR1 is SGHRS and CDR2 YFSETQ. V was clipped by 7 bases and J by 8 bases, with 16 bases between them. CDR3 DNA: TGCGCCAGCGAGGCGGGATTGGGGGATGAGCAGTTCTTC. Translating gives CASEAGLGDEQFF.

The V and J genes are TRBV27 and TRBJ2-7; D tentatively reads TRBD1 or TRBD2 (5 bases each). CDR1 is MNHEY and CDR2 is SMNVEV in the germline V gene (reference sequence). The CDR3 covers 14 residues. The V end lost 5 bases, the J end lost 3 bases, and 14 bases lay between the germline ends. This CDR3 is CASSPRDARYEQYF. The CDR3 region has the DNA TGTGCCAGCAGTCCCCGGGACGCTCGCTACGAGCAGTACTTC.

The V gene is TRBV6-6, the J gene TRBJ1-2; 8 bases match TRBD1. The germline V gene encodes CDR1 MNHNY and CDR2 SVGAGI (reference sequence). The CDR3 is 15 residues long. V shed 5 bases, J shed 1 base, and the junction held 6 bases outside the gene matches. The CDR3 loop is CASSTGDRLNYGYTF. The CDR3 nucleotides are TGTGCCAGCAGTACGGGGGACAGGCTTAACTATGGCTACACCTTC.

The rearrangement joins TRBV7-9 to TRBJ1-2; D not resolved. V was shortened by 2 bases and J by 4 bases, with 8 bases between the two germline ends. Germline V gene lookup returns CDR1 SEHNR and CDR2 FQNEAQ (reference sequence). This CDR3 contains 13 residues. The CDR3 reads CASSLNQVYGYTF. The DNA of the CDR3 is TGTGCCAGCAGCTTAAACCAAGTCTATGGCTACACCTTC.

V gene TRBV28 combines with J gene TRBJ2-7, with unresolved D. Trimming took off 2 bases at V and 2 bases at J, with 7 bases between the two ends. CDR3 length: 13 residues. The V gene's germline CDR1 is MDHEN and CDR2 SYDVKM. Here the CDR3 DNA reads TGTGCCAGCAGTTTACTCGATCCCTACGAGCAGTACTTC. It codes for CASSLLDPYEQYF.

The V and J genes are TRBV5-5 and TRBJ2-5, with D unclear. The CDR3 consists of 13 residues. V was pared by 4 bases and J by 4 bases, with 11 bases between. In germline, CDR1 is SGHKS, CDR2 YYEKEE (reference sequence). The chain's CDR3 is CASSPPLSETQYF. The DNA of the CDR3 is TGTGCCAGCAGCCCCCCGCTTTCAGAGACCCAGTACTTC.